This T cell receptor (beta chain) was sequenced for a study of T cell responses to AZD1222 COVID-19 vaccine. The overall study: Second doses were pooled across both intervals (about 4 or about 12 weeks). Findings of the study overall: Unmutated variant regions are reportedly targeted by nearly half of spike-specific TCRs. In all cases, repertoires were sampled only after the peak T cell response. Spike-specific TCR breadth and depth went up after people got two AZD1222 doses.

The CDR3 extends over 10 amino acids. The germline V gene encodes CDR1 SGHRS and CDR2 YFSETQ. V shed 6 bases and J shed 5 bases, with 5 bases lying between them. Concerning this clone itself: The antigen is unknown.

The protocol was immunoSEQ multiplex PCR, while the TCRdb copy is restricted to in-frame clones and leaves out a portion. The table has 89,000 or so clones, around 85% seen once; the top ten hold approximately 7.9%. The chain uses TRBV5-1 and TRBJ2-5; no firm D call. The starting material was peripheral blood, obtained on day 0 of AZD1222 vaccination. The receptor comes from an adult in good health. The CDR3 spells CASNGETQYF. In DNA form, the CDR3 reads TGCGCCAGCAACGGGGAGACCCAGTACTTC.